A selection of T cell receptor beta chains follows, all from one sample in a study of T cells in localized non-small cell lung cancer. TCRdb keeps only in-frame clones here, not all; method: immunoSEQ multiplex PCR. The data show roughly 30,000 clones, about 91% seen once. This specimen consisted of peripheral blood, obtained before any cancer treatment. The receptors were sampled from a female donor at least 60 years old with stage I lung adenocarcinoma. CDR3s include the opening cysteine and the closing phenylalanine or tryptophan. D genes are given only for firm matches. Where a row states a size, it is once, few, many or the class of an expanded clone; other rows omit it.

D,size,J,V,DNA,CDR3
TRBD1,-,TRBJ1-3,TRBV7-8,TGTGCCACCTCAGGGGGGCGGGACACCATATATTTT,CATSGGRDTIYF
-,-,TRBJ2-7,TRBV5-1,TGCGCCAGCAGCTTGGAGTACATGCTGGGGGAGCAGTACTTC,CASSLEYMLGEQYF
-,-,TRBJ1-1,TRBV29-1,TGCAGCGCTGACTGGCACACTGAAGCTTTCTTT,CSADWHTEAFF
-,-,TRBJ1-1,TRBV29-1,TGCAGCGTTGGGGGCTTAACTGAAGCTTTCTTT,CSVGGLTEAFF
-,-,TRBJ1-3,TRBV18,TGTGCCAGCTCACCATTTTCCATATCCTCTGGAAACACCATATATTTT,CASSPFSISSGNTIYF
TRBD2,-,TRBJ2-3,TRBV15,TGTGCCAGTCGGACTAGCGGCGCAGATACGCAGTATTTT,CASRTSGADTQYF
-,-,TRBJ2-5,TRBV11-3,TGTGCCAGCAGCCTAGGGACAAATAAACAAGAGACCCAGTACTTC,CASSLGTNKQETQYF
TRBD1,-,TRBJ2-5,TRBV27,TGTGCCAGCAGTATGACAGGGACCCAAGAGACCCAGTACTTC,CASSMTGTQETQYF
TRBD2,-,TRBJ2-7,TRBV7-9,TGTGCCAGCAGCTTAGCGAGGCTAGCGGGAGGCGAGCAGTACTTC,CASSLARLAGGEQYF
-,-,TRBJ2-7,TRBV11-2,TGTGCCAGCAGCTTAAAGGGGGGGTACGAGCAGTACTTC,CASSLKGGYEQYF
-,-,TRBJ1-1,TRBV29-1,TGCAGCGTTGAAAAACTCTCAGGAGCGGCTGAAGCTTTCTTT,CSVEKLSGAAEAFF
TRBD1,-,TRBJ2-1,TRBV7-6,TGTGCCAGCAGCTTAGGGACAGGGGGCGCAGGGAATGAGCAGTTCTTC,CASSLGTGGAGNEQFF
-,-,TRBJ1-4,TRBV2,TGTGCCAGCAGTGAAGCATTTCGGCGCCGTAATGAAAAACTGTTTTTT,CASSEAFRRRNEKLFF
TRBD2,-,TRBJ2-3,TRBV19,TGTGCCAGTAGTATGTGGGGACTAGCGGGGGACTATACGCAGTATTTT,CASSMWGLAGDYTQYF
TRBD2,-,TRBJ2-1,TRBV5-4,TGTGCCAGCAGCCGAGGGGGACTAGCGGGAGCCTACAATGAGCAGTTCTTC,CASSRGGLAGAYNEQFF
-,-,TRBJ1-4,TRBV7-7,TGTGCTAGCAGCCGGACACCCGCAACTAATGAAAAACTGTTTTTT,CASSRTPATNEKLFF
TRBD1,-,TRBJ1-5,TRBV28,TGTGCCAGCAGTTTTCGTACAGGGGGTAGTAATCAGCCCCAGCATTTT,CASSFRTGGSNQPQHF
-,-,TRBJ1-1,TRBV7-8,TGTGCCAGCACACCCTTAAACGGCAGAATCAACACTGAAGCTTTCTTT,CASTPLNGRINTEAFF
-,-,TRBJ1-2,TRBV14,TGTGCCAGCAGCCAAGGAGTTTGGCAGCTCTATGGCTACACCTTC,CASSQGVWQLYGYTF
-,medium-sized,TRBJ1-6,TRBV9,TGTGCCAGCAGCGTAGTTGGGGCTTTGGATTCACCCCTCCACTTT,CASSVVGALDSPLHF
TRBD1,-,TRBJ1-2,TRBV28,TGTGCCAGCAGTTCCGGGACAGCCAATCGAGGCTATGGCTACACCTTC,CASSSGTANRGYGYTF
-,once,TRBJ2-7,TRBV28,TGTGCCAGCAGTTCCCCCTCCGGGACCTCGTACGAGCAGTACTTC,CASSSPSGTSYEQYF
TRBD2,-,TRBJ2-6,TRBV2,TGTGCCAGCAGTGAGACTAGCGGGAGGGATAGCTCTGGGGCCAACGTCCTGACTTTC,CASSETSGRDSSGANVLTF
TRBD1,-,TRBJ1-4,TRBV6-1,TGTGCCAGCAGTAATTACAGGGGGGGGTTTTTT,CASSNYRGGFF